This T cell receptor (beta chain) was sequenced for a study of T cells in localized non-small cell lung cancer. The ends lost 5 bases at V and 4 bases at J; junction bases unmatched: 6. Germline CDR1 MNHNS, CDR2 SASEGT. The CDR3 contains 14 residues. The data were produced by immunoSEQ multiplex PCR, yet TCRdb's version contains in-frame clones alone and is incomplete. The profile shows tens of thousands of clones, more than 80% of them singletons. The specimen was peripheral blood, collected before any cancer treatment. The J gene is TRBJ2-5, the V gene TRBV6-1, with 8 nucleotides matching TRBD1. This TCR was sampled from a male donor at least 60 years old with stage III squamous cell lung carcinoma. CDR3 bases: TGTGCCAGCAGTCTCGACAGGGGAGGAGAGACCCAGTACTTC. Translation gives CASSLDRGGETQYF.